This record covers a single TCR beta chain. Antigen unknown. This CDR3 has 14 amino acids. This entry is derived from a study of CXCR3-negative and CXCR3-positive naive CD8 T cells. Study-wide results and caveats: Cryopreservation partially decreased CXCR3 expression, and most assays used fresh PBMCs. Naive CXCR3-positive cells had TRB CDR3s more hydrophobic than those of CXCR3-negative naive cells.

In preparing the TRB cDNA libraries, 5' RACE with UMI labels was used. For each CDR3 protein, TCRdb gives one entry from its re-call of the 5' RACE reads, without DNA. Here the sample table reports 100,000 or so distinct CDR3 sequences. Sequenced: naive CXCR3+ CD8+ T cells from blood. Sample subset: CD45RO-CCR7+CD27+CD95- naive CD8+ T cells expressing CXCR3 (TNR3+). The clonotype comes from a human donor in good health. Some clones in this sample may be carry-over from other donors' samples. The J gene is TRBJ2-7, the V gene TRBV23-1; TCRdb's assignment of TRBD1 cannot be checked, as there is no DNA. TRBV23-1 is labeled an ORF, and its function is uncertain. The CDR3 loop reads CASSRPGGFYEQYF.